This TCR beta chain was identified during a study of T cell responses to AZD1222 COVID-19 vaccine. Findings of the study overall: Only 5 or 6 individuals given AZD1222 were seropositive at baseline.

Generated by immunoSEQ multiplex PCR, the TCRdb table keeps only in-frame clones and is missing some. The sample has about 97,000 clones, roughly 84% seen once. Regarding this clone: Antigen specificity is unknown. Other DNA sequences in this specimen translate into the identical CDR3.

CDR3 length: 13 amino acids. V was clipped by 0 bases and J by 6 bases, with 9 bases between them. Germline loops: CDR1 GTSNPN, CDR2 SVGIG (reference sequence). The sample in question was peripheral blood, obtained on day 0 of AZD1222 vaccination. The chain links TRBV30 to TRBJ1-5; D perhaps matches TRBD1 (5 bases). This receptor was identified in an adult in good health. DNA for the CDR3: TGTGCCTGGAGTGTACGGGGGAGTCAGCCCCAGCATTTT. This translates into CAWSVRGSQPQHF.